The entry that follows covers one T cell receptor (beta chain) sequence. Its antigen is undetermined. This table comes from immunoSEQ multiplex PCR, and its TCRdb copy is limited to in-frame clones, with some not included. The sample records 110,000 or so clones, about 93% being singletons. The sample comes from a study of siplizumab effects on memory and regulatory T cells. The germline CDR1 and CDR2 sequences are SGHAT and FQNNGV. V shed 8 bases and J 3 bases; nucleotides not matched to a gene: 9. CDR3 size: 15 residues. Study outcomes and limitations: Roughly 75-96% of proliferating clones (CD4+ or CD8+) could not be assigned a naive or memory phenotype. Naive T cells seemed more diverse than memory cells; they also seemed major alloresponse contributors.

The TCR was taken from a human donor in good health. The gene calls are TRBV11-2 and TRBJ2-3, with 9 bases fitting TRBD2. Sequenced: CD4+ T cells sorted from blood. The DNA of the CDR3 is TGTGCCAGCGTTGCGCTAGCGGGGAGGACAGATACGCAGTATTTT. Translating it yields CASVALAGRTDTQYF.